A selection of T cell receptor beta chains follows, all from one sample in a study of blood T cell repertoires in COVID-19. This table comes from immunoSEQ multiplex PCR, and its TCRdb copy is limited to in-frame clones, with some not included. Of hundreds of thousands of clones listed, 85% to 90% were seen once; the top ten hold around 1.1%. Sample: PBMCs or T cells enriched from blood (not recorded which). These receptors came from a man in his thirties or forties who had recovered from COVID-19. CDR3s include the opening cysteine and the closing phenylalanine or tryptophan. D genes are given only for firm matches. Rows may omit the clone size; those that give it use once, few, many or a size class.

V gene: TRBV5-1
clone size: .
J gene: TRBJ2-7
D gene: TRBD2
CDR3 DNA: TGCGCCAGCAGCGAGGGGACTAGCGGCAGCTACGAGCAGTACTTC
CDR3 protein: CASSEGTSGSYEQYF

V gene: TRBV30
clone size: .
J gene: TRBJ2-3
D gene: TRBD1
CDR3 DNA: TGTGCCTGGTGGACAGGGGGCACTACGCAGTATTTT
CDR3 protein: CAWWTGGTTQYF

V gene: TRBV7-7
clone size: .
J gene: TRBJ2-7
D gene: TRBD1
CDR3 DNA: TGTGCCAGCAGCCCAGATGAGACAGGGGACTACGAGCAGTACTTC
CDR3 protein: CASSPDETGDYEQYF

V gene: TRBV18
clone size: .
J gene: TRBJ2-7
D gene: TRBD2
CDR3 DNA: TGTGCCAGCTCACCAACGGGACTAGGCGGTTCGGGCGAGCAGTACTTC
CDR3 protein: CASSPTGLGGSGEQYF

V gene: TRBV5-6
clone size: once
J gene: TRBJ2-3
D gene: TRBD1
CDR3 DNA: TGTGCCAGCAGCTTGGCCCTGACAGGGGGAGGAGATACGCAGTATTTT
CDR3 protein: CASSLALTGGGDTQYF

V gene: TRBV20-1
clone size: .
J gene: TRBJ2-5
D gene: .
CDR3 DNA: TGCAGTGCTAGAGCGGGAGAGACCCAGTACTTC
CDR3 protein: CSARAGETQYF

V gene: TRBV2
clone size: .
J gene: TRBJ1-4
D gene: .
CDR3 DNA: TGTGCCAGCAGCAAGGGGTGGAGTGAAAAACTGTTTTTT
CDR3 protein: CASSKGWSEKLFF

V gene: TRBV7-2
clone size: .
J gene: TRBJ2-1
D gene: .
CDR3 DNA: TGTGCCAGCAGCTTTAGCGTAAGCTCCTACAATGAGCAGTTCTTC
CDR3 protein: CASSFSVSSYNEQFF

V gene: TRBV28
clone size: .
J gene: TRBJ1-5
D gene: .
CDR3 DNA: TGTGCCAGCAGTTTAAGGGCGGGGGTTAGCAATCAGCCCCAGCATTTT
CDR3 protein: CASSLRAGVSNQPQHF

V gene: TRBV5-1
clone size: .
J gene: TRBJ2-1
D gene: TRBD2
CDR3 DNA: TGCGCCAGCAGCAACGGAGGACTAGCGGGAAAAAATGAGCAGTTCTTC
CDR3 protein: CASSNGGLAGKNEQFF